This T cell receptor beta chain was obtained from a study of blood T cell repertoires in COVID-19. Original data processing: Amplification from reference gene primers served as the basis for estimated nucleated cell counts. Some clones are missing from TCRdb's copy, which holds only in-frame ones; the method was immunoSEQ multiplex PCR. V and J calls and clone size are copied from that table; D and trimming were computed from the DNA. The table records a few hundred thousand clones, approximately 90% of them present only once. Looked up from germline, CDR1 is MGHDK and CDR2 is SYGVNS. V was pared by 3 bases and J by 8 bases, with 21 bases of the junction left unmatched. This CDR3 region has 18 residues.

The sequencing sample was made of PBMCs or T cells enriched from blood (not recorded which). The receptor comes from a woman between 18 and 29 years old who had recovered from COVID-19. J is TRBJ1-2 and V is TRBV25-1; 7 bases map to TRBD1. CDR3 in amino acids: CASSDDAIGTDRNPGYTF. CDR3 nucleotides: TGTGCCAGCAGTGACGACGCGATTGGGACAGATAGGAACCCCGGCTACACCTTC.